Reported below is one TCR beta chain. This clone was seen only a few times. Its cognate antigen has yet to be identified. No much larger clone exists at a distance of one base, and base qualities are not known. These data belong to a study of OX40 agonist ivuxolimab in advanced cancers. As for the study more broadly: The costimulatory receptor OX40 (CD134) was targeted by ivuxolimab, a fully human IgG2 agonistic monoclonal antibody. Intravenous ivuxolimab was administered to patients every 2 weeks at six dose levels: 0.01, 0.1, 0.3, 1.5, 3 and 10 mg/kg. Of the roughly 52 dose-escalation patients, hepatocellular carcinoma was present in about 20, melanoma in around 15, renal cell carcinoma in 9 and head and neck cancer in 9. In the dose-escalation cohort, about four fifths of patients were male, and the mean age was 60 years with a range of roughly 20 to 79. Prior anti-PD-1, anti-PD-L1 or anti-CTLA-4 therapy was permitted, and checkpoint inhibitors had been received by less than 45% of dose-escalation patients. Partial responses occurred in three dose-escalation patients: two with cutaneous melanoma and one with hepatocellular carcinoma. The point of sequencing TCRbeta in the periphery was to test whether ivuxolimab changed TCR sequence diversity and drove clonal T-cell expansion. The monotherapy dose-escalation portion (N = 52 patients) of the phase I ivuxolimab trial is reported in the paper. Study-wide conclusions, independent of this receptor: Low levels of normalized T-cell clonal expansion were also seen in some nonresponding patients. Partial responders in the 0.1-3.0 mg/kg groups had among the lowest normalized peripheral clonal expansion, especially among CD8+ T cells. The antigen specificity of the peripheral T cells that underwent clonal expansion was not determined. After ivuxolimab, more expanded clones were found on average in CD8+ T cells than in CD4+ T cells. At doses of 0.1 to 3.0 mg/kg, clonal expansion of both CD4+ and CD8+ blood T cells was observed from baseline to week 6.

CDR1 and CDR2 were assigned from the germline V gene (reference sequence) as WNHNN and SYGVQD. Its CDR3 holds 15 amino acids, cysteine through phenylalanine. Of the read, only the CDR3 DNA is kept; its 45 bases are in frame from base 1. V ends up 2 bases short and J 6 bases short, with an unmatched junction base count of 7. The trial excluded patients who had a history of autoimmune disease or were on systemic immunosuppression. In every dose cohort, peripheral blood was drawn for TCR sequencing at baseline, cycle 4 day 1, and cycle 7 day 1. Samples were obtained from an open-label, multicenter, first-in-human phase I dose-escalation trial of ivuxolimab. The trial enrolled adults with locally advanced or metastatic head and neck squamous cell, hepatocellular, melanoma or renal cell carcinoma. Before TCR sequencing, CD4+ T cells and CD8+ T cells were sorted from peripheral blood as separate populations.

To sequence the TCRbeta CDR3 region, genomic DNA was isolated from the sorted cells. The immunoSEQ Assay was used to sequence the TCRbeta CDR3 regions. TCRdb limited this immuneACCESS table to in-frame rearrangements with V and J called. A share of clones is missing; checked studies link under half to unresolved V genes, and the rest is unexplained. This sample is represented by roughly 79,000 clones; about 85% of them were singletons. In total, the top ten clones hold roughly 15% of the sample. Here the sequenced sample was CD4+ or CD8+ T cells sorted from blood, taken in a trial of the OX40 agonist ivuxolimab. This TCR came from an adult with an advanced solid tumor such as melanoma, head and neck, liver or kidney cancer. Recombination linked TRBV10-1 to TRBJ2-7; 10 bases in the middle match TRBD2. The sequence in DNA is TGCGCCAGCAGTGAGGGGTCTAGCGGGAGACCCGAGCAGTACTTC. Its translation reads: CASSEGSSGRPEQYF.